A single T cell receptor (beta chain) is shown here with its context. Clones were read by immunoSEQ multiplex PCR, and TCRdb kept only the in-frame ones, dropping some. The sample records around 35,000 clones, around 86% being singletons. The sample originates from a study of OX40 agonist ivuxolimab in advanced cancers. For the study at large: An agonistic anti-OX40 (CD134) antibody, ivuxolimab, was used to treat the patients. One patient with hepatocellular carcinoma and two with cutaneous melanoma, three in all, had partial responses.

V dropped 6 bases and J dropped 1 base, with 9 bases sitting between them. In germline, CDR1 is MNHNS, CDR2 SASEGT. This CDR3 spans 13 amino acids. The material was CD4+ or CD8+ T cells sorted from blood, obtained in a trial of the OX40 agonist ivuxolimab. The TCR comes from an adult with an advanced solid tumor such as melanoma, head and neck, liver or kidney cancer. The rearrangement joins TRBV6-1 to TRBJ1-1; D gene ambiguous. The CDR3 DNA reads as TGTGCCAGCAGCCCCACTTCGAACACTGAAGCTTTCTTT. It specifies CASSPTSNTEAFF.